The subject of this entry is one T cell receptor (beta chain). This sample stems from a study of control samples from healthy donors and cancer patients. TCRdb's copy holds only in-frame clones and misses some; the assay was immunoSEQ multiplex PCR. The table includes 100,000 to 150,000 clones, about 90% detected once. This CDR3 is built from 13 residues. Germline lookup yields CDR1 SGHNT and CDR2 YYREEE (reference sequence). Between the trimmed V and J ends, which lost 3 bases and 7 bases, there was a span of 8 bases. The clonotype originates from a man between 60 and 75 years old in good health. Sequences were obtained from blood. The rearrangement links TRBV5-4 to TRBJ1-6; D may be TRBD1 (5 bases). CDR3 DNA: TGTGCCAGCAGCTGGGGCGGGAATTCACCCCTCCACTTT. Translated: CASSWGGNSPLHF.